This T cell receptor beta chain came from a study of blood T cell repertoires in COVID-19. The method was immunoSEQ multiplex PCR; TCRdb's version includes in-frame clones alone and lacks a portion of them. This sample yields about 81,000 clones, of which roughly 84% are seen a single time; roughly 15% belongs to the top ten. This clone was counted a few times. J lost 4 bases, V lost 4 bases, and 9 bases had no gene match. Looked up from germline, CDR1 is MDHEN and CDR2 is SYDVKM. CDR3 size: 15 residues. This receptor was obtained from a woman between 70 and 85 years old with acute or convalescent COVID-19. What was sequenced was peripheral blood. This chain joins TRBV28 and TRBJ2-7; the match to TRBD2 covers 8 bases. The chain's CDR3 is CASSSPRLAIYEQYV. The CDR3 DNA reads as TGTGCCAGCAGTTCCCCCCGACTAGCGATTTACGAGCAGTACGTC.